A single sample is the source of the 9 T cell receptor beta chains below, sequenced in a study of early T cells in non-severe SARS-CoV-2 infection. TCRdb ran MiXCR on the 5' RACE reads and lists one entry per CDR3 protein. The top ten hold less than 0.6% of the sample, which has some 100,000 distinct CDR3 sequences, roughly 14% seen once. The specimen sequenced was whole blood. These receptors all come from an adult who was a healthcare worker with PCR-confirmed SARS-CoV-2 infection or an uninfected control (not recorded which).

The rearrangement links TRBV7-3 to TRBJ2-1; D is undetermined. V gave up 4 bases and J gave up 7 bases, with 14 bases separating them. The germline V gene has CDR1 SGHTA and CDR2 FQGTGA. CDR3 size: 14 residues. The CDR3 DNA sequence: TGTGCCAGCAGCTCCTATACCTCGCCAAATGAGCAGTTCTTC. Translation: CASSSYTSPNEQFF.

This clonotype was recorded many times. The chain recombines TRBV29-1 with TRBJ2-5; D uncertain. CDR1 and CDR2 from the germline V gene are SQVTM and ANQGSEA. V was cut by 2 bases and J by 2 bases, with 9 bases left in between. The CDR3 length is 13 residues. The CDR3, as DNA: TGCAGCGTTGAAAGTGAATTTCAAGAGACCCAGTACTTC. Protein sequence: CSVESEFQETQYF.

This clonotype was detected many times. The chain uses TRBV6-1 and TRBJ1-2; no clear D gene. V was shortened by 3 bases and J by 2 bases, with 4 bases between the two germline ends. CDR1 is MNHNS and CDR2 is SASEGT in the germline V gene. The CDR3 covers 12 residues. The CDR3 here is CASSEGNYGYTF. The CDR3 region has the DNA TGTGCCAGCAGTGAGGGGAACTATGGCTACACCTTC.

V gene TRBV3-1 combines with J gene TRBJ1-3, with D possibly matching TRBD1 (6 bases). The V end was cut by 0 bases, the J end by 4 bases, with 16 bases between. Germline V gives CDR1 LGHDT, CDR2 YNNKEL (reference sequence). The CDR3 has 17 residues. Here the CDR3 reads CASSQDGTQRFGNTIYF. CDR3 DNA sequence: TGTGCCAGCAGCCAAGATGGGACACAGAGATTCGGAAACACCATATATTTT.

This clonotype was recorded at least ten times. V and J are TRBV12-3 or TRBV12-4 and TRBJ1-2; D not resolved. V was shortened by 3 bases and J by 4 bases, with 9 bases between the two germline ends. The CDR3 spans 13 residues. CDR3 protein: CASSFLSPYGYTF. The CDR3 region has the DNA TGTGCCAGCAGTTTCCTCTCCCCCTATGGCTACACCTTC.

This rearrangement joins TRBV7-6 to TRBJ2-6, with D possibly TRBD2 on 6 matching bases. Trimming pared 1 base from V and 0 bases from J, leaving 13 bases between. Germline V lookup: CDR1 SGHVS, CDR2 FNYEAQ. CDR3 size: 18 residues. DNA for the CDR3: TGTGCCAGCAGCTTAGATGGGGGGAGCTACTCTGGGGCCAACGTCCTGACTTTC. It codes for CASSLDGGSYSGANVLTF.

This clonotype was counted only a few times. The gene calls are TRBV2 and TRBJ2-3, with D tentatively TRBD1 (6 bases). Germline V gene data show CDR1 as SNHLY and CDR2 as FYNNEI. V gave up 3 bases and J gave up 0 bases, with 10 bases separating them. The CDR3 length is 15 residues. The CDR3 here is CASSEGDISTDTQYF. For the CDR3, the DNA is TGTGCCAGCAGTGAGGGGGACATTAGCACAGATACGCAGTATTTT.

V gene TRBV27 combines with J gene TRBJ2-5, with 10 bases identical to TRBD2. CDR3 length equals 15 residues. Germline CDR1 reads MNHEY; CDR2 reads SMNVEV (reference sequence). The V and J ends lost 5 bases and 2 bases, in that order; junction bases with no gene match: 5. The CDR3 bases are TGTGCCAGCAGTGTAGGACTAGCGGAACAAGAGACCCAGTACTTC. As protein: CASSVGLAEQETQYF.

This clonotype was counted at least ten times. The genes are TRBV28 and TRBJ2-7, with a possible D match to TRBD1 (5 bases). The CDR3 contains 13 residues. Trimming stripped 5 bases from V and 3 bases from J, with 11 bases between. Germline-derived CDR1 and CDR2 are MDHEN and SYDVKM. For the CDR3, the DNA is TGTGCCAGCAGTCTAGGGGCTCTCTACGAGCAGTACGTC. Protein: CASSLGALYEQYV.